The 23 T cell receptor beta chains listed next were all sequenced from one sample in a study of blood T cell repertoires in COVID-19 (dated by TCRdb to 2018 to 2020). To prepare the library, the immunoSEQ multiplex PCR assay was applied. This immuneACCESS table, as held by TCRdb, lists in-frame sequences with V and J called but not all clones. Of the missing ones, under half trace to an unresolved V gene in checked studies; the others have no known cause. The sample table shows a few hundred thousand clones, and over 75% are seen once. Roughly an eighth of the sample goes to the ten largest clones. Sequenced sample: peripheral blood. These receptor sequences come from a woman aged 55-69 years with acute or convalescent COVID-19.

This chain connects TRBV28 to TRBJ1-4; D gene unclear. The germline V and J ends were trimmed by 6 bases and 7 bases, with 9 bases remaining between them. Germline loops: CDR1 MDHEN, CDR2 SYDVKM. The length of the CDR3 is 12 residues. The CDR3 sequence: CASSLRREKLFF. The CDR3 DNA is TGTGCCAGCAGCCTCCGTCGTGAAAAACTGTTTTTT.

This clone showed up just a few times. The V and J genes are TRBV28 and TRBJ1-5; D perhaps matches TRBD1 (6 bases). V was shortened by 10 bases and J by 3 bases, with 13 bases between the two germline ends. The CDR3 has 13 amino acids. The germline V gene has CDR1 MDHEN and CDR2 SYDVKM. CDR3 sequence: CATGAESNQPQHF. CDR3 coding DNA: TGTGCCACAGGGGCAGAATCCAATCAGCCCCAGCATTTT.

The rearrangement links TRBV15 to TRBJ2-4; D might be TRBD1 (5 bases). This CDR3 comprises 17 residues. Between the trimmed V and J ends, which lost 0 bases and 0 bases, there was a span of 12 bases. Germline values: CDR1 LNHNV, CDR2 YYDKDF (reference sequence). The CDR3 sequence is CATSRDLGALAKNIQYF. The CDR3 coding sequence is TGTGCCACCAGCAGAGATTTAGGGGCCCTAGCCAAAAACATTCAGTACTTC.

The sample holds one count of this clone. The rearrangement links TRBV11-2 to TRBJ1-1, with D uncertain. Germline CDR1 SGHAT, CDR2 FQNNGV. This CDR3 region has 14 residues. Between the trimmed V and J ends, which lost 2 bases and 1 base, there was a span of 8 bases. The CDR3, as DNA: TGTGCCAGCAGCTTAATGCGTCAGAACACTGAAGCTTTCTTT. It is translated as CASSLMRQNTEAFF. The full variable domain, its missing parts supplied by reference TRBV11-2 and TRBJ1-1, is EAGVAQSPRYKIIEKRQSVAFWCNPISGHATLYWYQQILGQGPKLLIQFQNNGVVDDSQLPKDRFSAERLKGVDSTLKIQPAKLEDSAVYLCASSLMRQNTEAFFGQGTRLTVV.

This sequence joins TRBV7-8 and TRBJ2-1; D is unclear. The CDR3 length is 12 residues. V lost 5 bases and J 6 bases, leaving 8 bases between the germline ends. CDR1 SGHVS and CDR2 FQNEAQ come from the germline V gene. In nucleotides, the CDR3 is TGTGCCAGCAGCCTGACTGCCAATGAGCAGTTCTTC. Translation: CASSLTANEQFF.

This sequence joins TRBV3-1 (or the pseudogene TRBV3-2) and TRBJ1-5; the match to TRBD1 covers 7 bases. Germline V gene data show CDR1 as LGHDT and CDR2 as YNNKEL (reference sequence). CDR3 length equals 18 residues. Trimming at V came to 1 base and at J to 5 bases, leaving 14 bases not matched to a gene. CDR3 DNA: TGTGCCAGCAGCCAAGTGGGTCTAGACAGGGATTACGATCAGCCCCAGCATTTT. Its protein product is CASSQVGLDRDYDQPQHF.

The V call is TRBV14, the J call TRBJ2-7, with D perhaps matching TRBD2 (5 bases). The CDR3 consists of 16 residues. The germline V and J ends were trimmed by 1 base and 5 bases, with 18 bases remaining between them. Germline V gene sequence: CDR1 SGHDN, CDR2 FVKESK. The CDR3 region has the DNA TGTGCCAGCAGCCAAGTCCCTTTGGGGAGTCTCGACGAGCAGTACTTC. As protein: CASSQVPLGSLDEQYF.

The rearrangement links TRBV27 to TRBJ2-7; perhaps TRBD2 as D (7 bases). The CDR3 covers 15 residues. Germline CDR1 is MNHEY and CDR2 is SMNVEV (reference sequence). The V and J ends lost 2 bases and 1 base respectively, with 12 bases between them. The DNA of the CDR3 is TGTGCCAGCAGTTTAGGGGGGGGCTGGTCCTACGAGCAGTACTTC. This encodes CASSLGGGWSYEQYF.

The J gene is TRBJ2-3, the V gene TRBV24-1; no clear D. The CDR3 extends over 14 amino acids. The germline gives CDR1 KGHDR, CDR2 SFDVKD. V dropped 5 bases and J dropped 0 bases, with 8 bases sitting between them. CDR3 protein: CATSAQSSTDTQYF. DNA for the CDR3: TGTGCCACCAGTGCCCAGTCTAGCACAGATACGCAGTATTTT.

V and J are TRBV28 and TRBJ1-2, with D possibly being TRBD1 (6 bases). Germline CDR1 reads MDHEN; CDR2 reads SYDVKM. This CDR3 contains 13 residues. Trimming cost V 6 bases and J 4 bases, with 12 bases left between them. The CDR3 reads CASRLQGSYGYTF. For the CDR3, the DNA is TGTGCCAGCAGGTTACAGGGATCCTATGGCTACACCTTC.

CDR3 amino acids: CASRLNVANSPLHF. The CDR3 bases are TGTGCCAGCAGGCTGAATGTGGCTAATTCACCCCTCCACTTT. The rearrangement joins TRBV7-6 to TRBJ1-6; D uncertain. Germline assignment: CDR1 SGHVS and CDR2 FNYEAQ. The germline V and J ends were trimmed by 6 bases and 6 bases, with 12 bases remaining between them. This CDR3 is built from 14 residues.

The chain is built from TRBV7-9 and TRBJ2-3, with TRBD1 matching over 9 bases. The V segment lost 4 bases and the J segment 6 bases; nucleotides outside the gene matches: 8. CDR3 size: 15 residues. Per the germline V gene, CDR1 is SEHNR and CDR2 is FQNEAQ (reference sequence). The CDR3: CASSSGTGREDTQYF. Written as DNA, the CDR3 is TGTGCCAGCAGCTCCGGGACAGGGAGGGAGGATACGCAGTATTTT.

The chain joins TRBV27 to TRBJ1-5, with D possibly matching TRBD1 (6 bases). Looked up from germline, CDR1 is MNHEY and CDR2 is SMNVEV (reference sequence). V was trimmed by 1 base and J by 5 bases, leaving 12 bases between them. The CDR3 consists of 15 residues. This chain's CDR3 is CASSLYRGADQPQHF. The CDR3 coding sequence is TGTGCCAGCAGTTTATATCGGGGGGCGGATCAGCCCCAGCATTTT.

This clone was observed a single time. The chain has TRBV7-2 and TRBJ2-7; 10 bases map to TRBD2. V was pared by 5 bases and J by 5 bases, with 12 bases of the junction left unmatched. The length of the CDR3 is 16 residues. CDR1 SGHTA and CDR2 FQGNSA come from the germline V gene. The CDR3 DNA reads TGTGCCAGCAGCCTCAACGTTGGGCTAGCGGGAGACGAGCAGTACTTC. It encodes CASSLNVGLAGDEQYF.

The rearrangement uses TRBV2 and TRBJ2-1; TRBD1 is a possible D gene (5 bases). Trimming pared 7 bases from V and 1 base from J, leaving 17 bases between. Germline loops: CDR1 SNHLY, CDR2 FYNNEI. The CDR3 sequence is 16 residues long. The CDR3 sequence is CASIGSGFGSYNEQFF. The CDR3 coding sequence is TGTGCCAGCATAGGATCAGGGTTCGGGTCCTACAATGAGCAGTTCTTC.

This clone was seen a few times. In DNA, the CDR3 is TGTGCCAGCAGCCCGCCGGGACAGGAAAACTATGGCTACACCTTC. As protein: CASSPPGQENYGYTF. The chain uses TRBV5-4 and TRBJ1-2, with 8 bases matching TRBD1. The V gene end was trimmed by 4 bases and the J gene end by 2 bases; junction bases not matched to a gene: 7. Germline V gene sequence: CDR1 SGHNT, CDR2 YYREEE (reference sequence). The CDR3 is 15 residues long.

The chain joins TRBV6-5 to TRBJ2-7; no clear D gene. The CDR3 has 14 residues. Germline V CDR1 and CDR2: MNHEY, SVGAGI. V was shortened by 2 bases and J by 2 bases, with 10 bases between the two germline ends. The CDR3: CASSYTASTYEQYF. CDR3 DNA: TGTGCCAGCAGTTACACAGCTTCGACCTACGAGCAGTACTTC.

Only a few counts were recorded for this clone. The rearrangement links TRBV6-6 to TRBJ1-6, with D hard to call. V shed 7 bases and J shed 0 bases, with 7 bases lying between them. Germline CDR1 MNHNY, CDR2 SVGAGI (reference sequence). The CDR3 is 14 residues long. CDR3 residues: CASTGSSYNSPLHF. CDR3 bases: TGTGCCAGCACGGGAAGCTCCTATAATTCACCCCTCCACTTT.

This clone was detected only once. CDR3: CASSEALAGYYNEQFF. CDR3 in DNA: TGTGCCAGCAGTGAAGCGCTGGCAGGGTATTACAATGAGCAGTTCTTC. V is TRBV6-1 and J is TRBJ2-1; possible D gene TRBD1, 5 bases. The CDR3 is 16 residues long. V shed 0 bases and J shed 4 bases, with 13 bases lying between them. Looked up from germline, CDR1 is MNHNS and CDR2 is SASEGT.

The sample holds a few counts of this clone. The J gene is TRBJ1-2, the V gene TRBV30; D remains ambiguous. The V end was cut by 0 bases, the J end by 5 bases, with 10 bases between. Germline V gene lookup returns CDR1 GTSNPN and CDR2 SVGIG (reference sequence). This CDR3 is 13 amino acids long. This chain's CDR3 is CAWSVPGEYGYTF. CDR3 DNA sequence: TGTGCCTGGAGTGTACCCGGAGAGTATGGCTACACCTTC.

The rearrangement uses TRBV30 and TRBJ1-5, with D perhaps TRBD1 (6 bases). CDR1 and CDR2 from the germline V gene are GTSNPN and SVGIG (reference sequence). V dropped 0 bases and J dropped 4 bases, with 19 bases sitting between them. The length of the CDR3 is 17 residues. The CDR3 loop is CAWSVNRGRDTNQPQHF. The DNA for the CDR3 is TGTGCCTGGAGTGTAAATCGCGGAAGGGACACTAATCAGCCCCAGCATTTT. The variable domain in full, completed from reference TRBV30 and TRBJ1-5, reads SQTIHQWPATLVQPVGSPLSLECTVEGTSNPNLYWYRQAAGRGLQLLFYSVGIGQISSEVPQNLSASRPQDRQFILSSKKLLLSDSGFYLCAWSVNRGRDTNQPQHFGDGTRLSIL.

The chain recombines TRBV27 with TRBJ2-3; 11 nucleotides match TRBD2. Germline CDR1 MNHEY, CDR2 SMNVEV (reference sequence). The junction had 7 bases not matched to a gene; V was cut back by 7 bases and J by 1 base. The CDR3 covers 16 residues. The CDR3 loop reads CASTLLAGGGTDTQYF. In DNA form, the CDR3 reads TGTGCCAGCACACTCCTAGCGGGGGGCGGCACAGATACGCAGTATTTT.

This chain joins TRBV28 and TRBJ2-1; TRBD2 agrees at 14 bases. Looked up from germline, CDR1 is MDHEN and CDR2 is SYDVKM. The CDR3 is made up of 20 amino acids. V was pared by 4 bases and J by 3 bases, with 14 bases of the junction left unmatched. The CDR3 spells CASSSTARTSGRFGYNEQFF. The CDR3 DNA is TGTGCCAGCAGTTCAACTGCCCGGACTAGCGGGAGGTTTGGCTACAATGAGCAGTTCTTC. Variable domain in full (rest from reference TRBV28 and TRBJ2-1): DVKVTQSSRYLVKRTGEKVFLECVQDMDHENMFWYRQDPGLGLRLIYFSYDVKMKEKGDIPEGYSVSREKKERFSLILESASTNQTSMYLCASSSTARTSGRFGYNEQFFGPGTRLTVL.